These 9 T cell receptor beta chains came from one sample sequenced in a study of cytomegalovirus exposure and HLA in healthy donors. PCR amplification relied on 60 Vbeta primers (plus 13 Jbeta primers). Libraries were prepared by immunoSEQ multiplex PCR; TCRdb keeps only in-frame clonotypes and omits some of them. The sample has under 150,000 clones; about 84% are singletons. The sequenced sample consisted of PBMCs. These TCRs come from a woman between 35 and 50 years old in good health and CMV-seropositive.

The chain links TRBV2 to TRBJ2-5, with TRBD1 matching 10 bases. The CDR3 sequence is 15 residues long. V gave up 4 bases and J gave up 4 bases; unmatched junction bases: 6. Per the germline V gene, CDR1 is SNHLY and CDR2 is FYNNEI. The CDR3 loop reads CASSGQGARGETQYF. In DNA, the CDR3 is TGTGCCAGCAGTGGACAGGGGGCGCGGGGAGAGACCCAGTACTTC. The whole variable domain, filled in from reference TRBV2 and TRBJ2-5, reads EPEVTQTPSHQVTQMGQEVILRCVPISNHLYFYWYRQILGQKVEFLVSFYNNEISEKSEIFDDQFSVERPDGSNFTLKIRSTKLEDSAMYFCASSGQGARGETQYFGPGTRLLVL.

The rearrangement links TRBV7-8 to TRBJ1-5; 9 bases agree with TRBD1. CDR3 length: 17 residues. Trimming at V came to 1 base and at J to 5 bases, leaving 9 bases not matched to a gene. CDR1 SGHVS and CDR2 FQNEAQ come from the germline V gene. CDR3 region: CASSLVGGGQGDQPQHF. CDR3 DNA sequence: TGTGCCAGCAGCTTAGTGGGGGGGGGACAGGGTGATCAGCCCCAGCATTTT.

Points on this clone: This CDR3 is also generated by other DNA sequences in the sample. The chain uses TRBV28 and TRBJ1-2; D ambiguous. The V end was cut by 5 bases, the J end by 5 bases, with 9 bases between. Germline V gives CDR1 MDHEN, CDR2 SYDVKM. This CDR3 has 12 amino acids. The CDR3 loop is CASSLPGYGYTF. DNA of the CDR3: TGTGCCAGCAGTCTTCCGGGGTATGGCTACACCTTC.

In this sample, this clone turned up a few times. The chain recombines TRBV27 with TRBJ2-5, with D tentatively TRBD1 (7 bases). V was cut by 6 bases and J by 0 bases, with 11 bases left in between. From germline, CDR1 is MNHEY and CDR2 SMNVEV (reference sequence). The CDR3 is 14 residues long. The CDR3 loop reads CASRRGTDQETQYF. CDR3 nucleotide sequence: TGTGCCAGCAGGCGCGGGACAGACCAAGAGACCCAGTACTTC.

The V and J genes are TRBV6-5 and TRBJ2-7; 7 bases agree with TRBD2. V was clipped by 6 bases and J by 3 bases; unmatched bases: 5. This CDR3 has 13 amino acids. CDR1 and CDR2 (germline): MNHEY, SVGAGI. As DNA, the CDR3 is TGTGCCAGCAGCCAACCGGGGGGCTACGAGCAGTACTTC. It encodes CASSQPGGYEQYF.

The rearrangement uses TRBV5-6 and TRBJ2-5; D unclear. The J call may be mistaken, given a closer DNA end match to TRBJ2-7. The germline gives CDR1 SGHDT, CDR2 YYEEEE. The CDR3 has 14 amino acids. The CDR3 protein is CASSLVAATYEQYF. In DNA form, the CDR3 reads TGTGCCAGCAGCTTGGTCGCGGCCACCTACGAGCAGTACTTC.

The CDR3 DNA reads as TGTGCCAGCAGCGGGAGAGACGCTCATACGCAGTATTTT. As protein: CASSGRDAHTQYF. The rearrangement links TRBV5-4 to TRBJ2-3; tentative D call: TRBD2 (5 bases). The V gene lost 4 bases and the J gene lost 7 bases, with 13 bases spanning the gap. Germline V CDR1 and CDR2: SGHNT, YYREEE (reference sequence). CDR3 size: 13 residues. Supplemented by reference TRBV5-4 and TRBJ2-3, the full variable domain reads ETGVTQSPTHLIKTRGQQVTLRCSSQSGHNTVSWYQQALGQGPQFIFQYYREEENGRGNFPPRFSGLQFPNYSSELNVNALELDDSALYLCASSGRDAHTQYFGPGTRLTVL.

The chain has TRBV11-3 and TRBJ2-3; TRBD2 matches 8 bases. The length of the CDR3 is 15 residues. V lost 6 bases, J lost 6 bases, and 11 bases stayed unmatched. The V gene's germline CDR1 is SGHNT and CDR2 YENEEA. The CDR3: CASRGRGLAGDTQYF. The CDR3 region has the DNA TGTGCCAGCAGGGGTCGCGGACTAGCAGGGGATACGCAGTATTTT.

The V gene is TRBV5-6, the J gene TRBJ2-3; D possibly corresponds to TRBD2 (6 bases). Trimming removed 4 bases from V and 2 bases from J, with 17 bases in between. This CDR3 has 16 residues. Per the germline V gene, CDR1 is SGHDT and CDR2 is YYEEEE. The CDR3 bases are TGTGCCAGCAGCCCTGGGGGACTTCTATCCACAGATACGCAGTATTTT. Translating it yields CASSPGGLLSTDTQYF.